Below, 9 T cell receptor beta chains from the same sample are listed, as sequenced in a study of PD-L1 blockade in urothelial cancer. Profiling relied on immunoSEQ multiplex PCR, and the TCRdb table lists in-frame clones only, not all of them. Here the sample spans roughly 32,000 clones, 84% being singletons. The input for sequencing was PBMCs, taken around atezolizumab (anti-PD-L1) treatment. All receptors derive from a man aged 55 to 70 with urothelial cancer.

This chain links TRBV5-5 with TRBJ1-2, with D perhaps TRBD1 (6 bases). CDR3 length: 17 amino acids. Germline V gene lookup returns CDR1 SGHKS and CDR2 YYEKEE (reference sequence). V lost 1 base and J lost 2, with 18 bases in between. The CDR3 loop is CASSLRFEGQGNYGYTF. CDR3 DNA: TGTGCCAGCAGCTTGCGTTTCGAAGGGCAGGGGAACTATGGCTACACCTTC.

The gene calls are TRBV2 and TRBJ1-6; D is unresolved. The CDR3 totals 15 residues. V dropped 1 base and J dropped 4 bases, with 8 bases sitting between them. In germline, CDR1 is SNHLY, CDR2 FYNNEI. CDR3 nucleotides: TGTGCCAGCAGTGAAGGCTACCGATATAATTCACCCCTCCACTTT. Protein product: CASSEGYRYNSPLHF.

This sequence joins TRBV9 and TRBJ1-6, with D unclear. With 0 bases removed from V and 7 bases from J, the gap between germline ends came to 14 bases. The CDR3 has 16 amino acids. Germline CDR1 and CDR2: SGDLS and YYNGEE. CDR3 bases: TGTGCCAGCAGCGTAGAGGTGACGACTCGCAATTCACCCCTCCACTTT. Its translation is CASSVEVTTRNSPLHF.

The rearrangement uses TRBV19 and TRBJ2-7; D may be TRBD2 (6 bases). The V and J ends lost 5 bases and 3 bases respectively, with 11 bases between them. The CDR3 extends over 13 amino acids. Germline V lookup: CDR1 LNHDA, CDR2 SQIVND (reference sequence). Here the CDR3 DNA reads TGTGCCAGTAGTCAGGAGGGAGGCTACGAGCAGTACTTC. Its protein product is CASSQEGGYEQYF. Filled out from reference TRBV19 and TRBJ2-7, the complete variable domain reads DGGITQSPKYLFRKEGQNVTLSCEQNLNHDAMYWYRQDPGQGLRLIYYSQIVNDFQKGDIAEGYSVSREKKESFPLTVTSAQKNPTAFYLCASSQEGGYEQYFGPGTRLTVT.

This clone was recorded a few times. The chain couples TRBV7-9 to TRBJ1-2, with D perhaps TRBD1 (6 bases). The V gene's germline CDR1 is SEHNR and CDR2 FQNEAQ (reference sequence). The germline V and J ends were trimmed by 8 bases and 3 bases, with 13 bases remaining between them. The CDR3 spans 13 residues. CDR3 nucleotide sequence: TGTGCCAGCGGCCGGGGGGCCTACTATGGCTACACCTTC. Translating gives CASGRGAYYGYTF.

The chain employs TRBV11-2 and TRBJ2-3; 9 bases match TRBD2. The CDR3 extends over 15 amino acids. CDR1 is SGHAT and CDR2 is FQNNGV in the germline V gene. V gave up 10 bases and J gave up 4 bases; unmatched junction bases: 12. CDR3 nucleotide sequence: TGTGCCACCGGCGGGGGACTAGCCCTTTCAGATACGCAGTATTTT. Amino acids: CATGGGLALSDTQYF.

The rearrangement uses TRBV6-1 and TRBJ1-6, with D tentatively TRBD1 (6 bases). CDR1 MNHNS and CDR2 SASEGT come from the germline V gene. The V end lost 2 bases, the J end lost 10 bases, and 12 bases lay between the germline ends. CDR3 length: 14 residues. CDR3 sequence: CASSELGQSSPLHF. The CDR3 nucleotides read TGTGCCAGCAGTGAACTTGGACAGTCCTCACCCCTCCACTTT.

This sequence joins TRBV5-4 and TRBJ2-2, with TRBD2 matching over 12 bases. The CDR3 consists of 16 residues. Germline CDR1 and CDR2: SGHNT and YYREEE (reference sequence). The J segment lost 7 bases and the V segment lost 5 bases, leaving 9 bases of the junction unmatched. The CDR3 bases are TGTGCCAGCAGTTTCCTAGCGGGGGGGCCGAGCGGGGAGCTGTTTTTT. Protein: CASSFLAGGPSGELFF.

The CDR3 protein is CASSYSGSAEEQPQHF. Written as DNA, the CDR3 is TGTGCCAGCAGTTACTCCGGGAGCGCAGAAGAGCAGCCCCAGCATTTT. The chain couples TRBV6-6 to TRBJ1-5; the D is unclear. Germline V gives CDR1 MNHNY, CDR2 SVGAGI (reference sequence). The CDR3 is 16 amino acids. The V end was cut by 0 bases, the J end by 7 bases, with 16 bases between.